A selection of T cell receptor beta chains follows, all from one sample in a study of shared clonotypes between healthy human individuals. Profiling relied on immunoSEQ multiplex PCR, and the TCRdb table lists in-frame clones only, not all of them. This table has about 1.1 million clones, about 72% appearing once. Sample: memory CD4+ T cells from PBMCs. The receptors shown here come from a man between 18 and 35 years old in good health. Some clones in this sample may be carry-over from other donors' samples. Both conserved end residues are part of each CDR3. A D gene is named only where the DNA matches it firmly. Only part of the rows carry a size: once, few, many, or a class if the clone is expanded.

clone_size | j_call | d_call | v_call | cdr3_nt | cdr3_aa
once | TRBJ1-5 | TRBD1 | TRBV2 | TGTGCCAGCAGCCGAATTGCAGGGGGAGATCAGCCCCAGCATTTT | CASSRIAGGDQPQHF
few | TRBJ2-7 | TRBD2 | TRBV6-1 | TGTGCCAGCAACCGCCTAGCGGGGATCTACGAGCAGTACTTC | CASNRLAGIYEQYF
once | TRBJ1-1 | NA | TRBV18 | TGTGCCAGCTCCCCCCTAGCCCGCGAGACTGAAGCTTTCTTT | CASSPLARETEAFF
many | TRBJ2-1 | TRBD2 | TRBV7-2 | TGTGCCAGCAGCTTATTACTAGCGGGTACGGGTGAGCAGTTCTTC | CASSLLLAGTGEQFF
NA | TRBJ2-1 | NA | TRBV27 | TGTGCCAGCAAACCTGGTCGGTCCTACAATGAGCAGTTCTTC | CASKPGRSYNEQFF
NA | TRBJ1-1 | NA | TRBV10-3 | TGTGCCATCTCGGCGGGGTCTGAAGCTTTCTTT | CAISAGSEAFF
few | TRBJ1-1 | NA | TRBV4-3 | TGCGCCAGCAGCCAAGATCTTTGGGACCCCACTGAAGCTTTCTTT | CASSQDLWDPTEAFF
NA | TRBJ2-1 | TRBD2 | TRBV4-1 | TGCGCCAGCAGTGTGGCGGGAGCCAACAATGAGCAGTTCTTC | CASSVAGANNEQFF
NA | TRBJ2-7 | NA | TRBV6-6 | TGTGCCAGCAGTTACCCCGAGGGGACCGTGGGGTACGAGCAGTACTTC | CASSYPEGTVGYEQYF
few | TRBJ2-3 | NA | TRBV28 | TGTGCCAGCAGGGGTGGGGCGGGATACACAGATACGCAGTATTTT | CASRGGAGYTDTQYF
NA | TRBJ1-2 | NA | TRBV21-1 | TGTGCCAGCAGCAGCGGCAGGGGGCCTTCTAACTATGGCTACACCTTC | CASSSGRGPSNYGYTF
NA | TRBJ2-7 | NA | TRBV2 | TGTGCCAGCAGTGAAGGGAAGGGCGAGCAGTACTTC | CASSEGKGEQYF
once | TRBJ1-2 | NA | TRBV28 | TGTGCCAGCAGGAGGGACCTGAACTATGGCTACACCTTC | CASRRDLNYGYTF
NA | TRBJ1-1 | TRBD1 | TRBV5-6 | TGTGCCAGCAGCTTGGTGGGCTGGGACAGGGCAGCTGAAGCTTTCTTT | CASSLVGWDRAAEAFF
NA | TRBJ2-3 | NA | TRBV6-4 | TGTGCCAGCAGGAGACTGACCCTGACTACAGATACGCAGTATTTT | CASRRLTLTTDTQYF
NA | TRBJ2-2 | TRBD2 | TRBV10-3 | TGTGCCATCAGTCAGGGACTAGCGGGAGGGACGAACACCGGGGAGCTGTTTTTT | CAISQGLAGGTNTGELFF
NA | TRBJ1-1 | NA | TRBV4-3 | TGCGCCAGCAGCCCACGACAGGAGTTAATGAACACTGAAGCTTTCTTT | CASSPRQELMNTEAFF
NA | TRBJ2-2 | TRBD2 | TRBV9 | TGTGCCAGCAGCAGACAACTAGCGGATGTCACCGGGGAGCTGTTTTTT | CASSRQLADVTGELFF
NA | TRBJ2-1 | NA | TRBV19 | TGTGCCAGTAGTAAGAGTGCGGGTTACTACAATGAGCAGTTCTTC | CASSKSAGYYNEQFF
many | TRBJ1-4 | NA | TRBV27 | TGTGCCAGCAGCACCTCATGGGGGGGCGAAAAACTGTTTTTT | CASSTSWGGEKLFF
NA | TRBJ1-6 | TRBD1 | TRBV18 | TGTGCCAGCTCACCACGGGACAGTTCTGTTTCACCCCTCCACTTT | CASSPRDSSVSPLHF
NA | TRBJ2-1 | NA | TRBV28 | TGTGCCAGCAGCCCCTCCGGGACTTCGAGTTTCAATGAGCAGTTCTTC | CASSPSGTSSFNEQFF
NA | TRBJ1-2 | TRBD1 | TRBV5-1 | TGCGCCAGCAGCTTGTCAGGGGGGAACTATGGCTACACCTTC | CASSLSGGNYGYTF
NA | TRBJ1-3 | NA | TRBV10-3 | TGTGCCATCAGTGAAGGGACCCAGGGAGGAAACACCATATATTTT | CAISEGTQGGNTIYF
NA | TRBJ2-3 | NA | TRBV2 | TGTGCCAGCAAGGTCCACGGGGGATCCACAGATACGCAGTATTTT | CASKVHGGSTDTQYF
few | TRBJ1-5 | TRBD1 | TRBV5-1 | TGCGCCAGCAGCACAGGGACAGCTGGTAATCAGCCCCAGCATTTT | CASSTGTAGNQPQHF
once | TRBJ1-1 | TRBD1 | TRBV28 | TGTGCCAGCAGTTTTAACAGGGGGCTATCCACTGAAGCTTTCTTT | CASSFNRGLSTEAFF
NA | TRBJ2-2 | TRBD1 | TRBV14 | TGTGCCAGCAGCCAAGTGGGACAGACGAACACCGGGGAGCTGTTTTTT | CASSQVGQTNTGELFF
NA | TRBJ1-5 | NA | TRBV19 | TGTGCCAGTAGTAAAGGGGGAATTGGCAATCAGCCCCAGCATTTT | CASSKGGIGNQPQHF
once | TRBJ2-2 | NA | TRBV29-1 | TGCAGCGCTGAAGGGTCCGGGGAGCTGTTTTTT | CSAEGSGELFF
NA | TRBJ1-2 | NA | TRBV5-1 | TGCGCCAGCAGCAAGGACGGACTAGCTAACTATGGATACACCTTC | CASSKDGLANYGYTF
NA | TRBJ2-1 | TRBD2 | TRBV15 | TGTGCCACCAGCAGAACCGGGACTAGCGGGAGGAGGGATGAGCAGTTCTTC | CATSRTGTSGRRDEQFF
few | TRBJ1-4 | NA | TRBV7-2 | TGTGCCAGCAGCTTACAGGCCAGCCATAATGAAAAACTGTTTTTT | CASSLQASHNEKLFF
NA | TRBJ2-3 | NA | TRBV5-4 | TGTGCCAGCAGCTTGGGACCCGCCGGCGGCACAGATACGCAGTATTTT | CASSLGPAGGTDTQYF
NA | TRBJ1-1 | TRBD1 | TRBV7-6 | TGTGCCAGCAGCGAACTGGACAGGGGTCTTGGCCTTGAAGCTTTCTTT | CASSELDRGLGLEAFF
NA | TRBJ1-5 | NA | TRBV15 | TGTGCCACCAGCAGGAAAGATTTAAATCAGCCCCAGCATTTT | CATSRKDLNQPQHF
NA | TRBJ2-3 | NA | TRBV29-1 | TGCAGCGTTGAAGATACTGGACAGCCGCAGTATTTT | CSVEDTGQPQYF
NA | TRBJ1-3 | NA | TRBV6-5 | TGTGCCAGCAGTTACTCTCGGCCCAGCTCTGGAAACACCATATATTTT | CASSYSRPSSGNTIYF
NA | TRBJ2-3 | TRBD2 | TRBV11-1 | TGTGCCAGCAGCCCGAGGGGACTTACTAGCGTAGATACGCAGTATTTT | CASSPRGLTSVDTQYF
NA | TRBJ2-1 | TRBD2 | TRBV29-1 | TGCAGCGCTCAGGGGACTAGCGGGGAGGGGGCCTCCTACAATGAGCAGTTCTTC | CSAQGTSGEGASYNEQFF
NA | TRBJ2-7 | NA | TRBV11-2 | TGTGCCAGCAGCTTAAGAACAGGGAGGGACGGCGAGCAGTACTTC | CASSLRTGRDGEQYF
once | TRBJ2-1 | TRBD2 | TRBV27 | TGTGCCAGCAGTTTAGCGACTAGCGGGAGGCTGGCCTACAATGAGCAGTTCTTC | CASSLATSGRLAYNEQFF
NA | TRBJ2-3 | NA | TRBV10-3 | TGTGCCATCAGGGACGGATACACAGATACGCAGTATTTT | CAIRDGYTDTQYF
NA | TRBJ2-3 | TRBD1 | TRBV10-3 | TGTGCCATCAGTGAGGCGACAGGGGCTGGAGATACGCAGTATTTT | CAISEATGAGDTQYF
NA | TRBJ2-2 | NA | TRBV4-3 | TGCGCCAGCAGCCCCCGGGTCCACACCGGGGAGCTGTTTTTT | CASSPRVHTGELFF
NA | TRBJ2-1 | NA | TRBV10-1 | TGCGCCAGCAGTGAGTCGTCCGGTGAGCAGTTCTTC | CASSESSGEQFF
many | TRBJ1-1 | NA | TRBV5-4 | TGTGCCAGCAGCTTGGGGTCCCTTACAGTGAACACTGAAGCTTTCTTT | CASSLGSLTVNTEAFF
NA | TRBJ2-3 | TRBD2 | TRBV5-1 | TGCGCCAGCAGCTGGGGCGGGGGATTGGCAGATACGCAGTATTTT | CASSWGGGLADTQYF
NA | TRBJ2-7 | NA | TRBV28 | TGTGCCAGCAGTTTAAGCGGTAGCTCCTACGAGCAGTACTTC | CASSLSGSSYEQYF
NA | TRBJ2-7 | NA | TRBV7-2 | TGTGCCAGCAGCTCCCCCACTACCTACGAGCAGTACTTC | CASSSPTTYEQYF
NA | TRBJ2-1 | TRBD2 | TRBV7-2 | TGTGCCAGCAGCTTAGGACTAGCGTTTGAGCAGTTCTTC | CASSLGLAFEQFF
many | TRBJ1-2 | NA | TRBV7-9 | TGTGCCAGCAGCTTACCAGCCAACTATGGCTACACCTTC | CASSLPANYGYTF
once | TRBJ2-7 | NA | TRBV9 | TGTGCCAGCAGCGGGGCAGCGGTCGGTCTCAGCGAGCAGTACTTC | CASSGAAVGLSEQYF